The rows below give T cell receptor beta chains drawn from one sample of a study of blood T cell repertoires in COVID-19. The data were produced by immunoSEQ multiplex PCR, yet TCRdb's version contains in-frame clones alone and is incomplete. The sample has roughly 670,000 clones; 80% to 90% are singletons. Material: peripheral blood. The receptors stem from a woman aged 18-35 years with acute or convalescent COVID-19. Both conserved end residues are part of each CDR3. The order of the fields is CDR3 protein, CDR3 DNA, J gene, D gene, V gene, clone size. D genes are given only for firm matches. Clone size is shown for a subset of rows, as once, few, many or a class of expanded clone.

CDR3: CASSLWTGGTTNYGYTF
DNA: TGTGCCAGCAGCTTATGGACAGGCGGGACGACTAACTATGGCTACACCTTC
J: TRBJ1-2
D: TRBD1
V: TRBV7-2
size: .

CDR3: CASSHPHPATEMNTEAFF
DNA: TGTGCCAGCAGCCACCCCCACCCCGCGACAGAGATGAACACTGAAGCTTTCTTT
J: TRBJ1-1
D: .
V: TRBV3-1/TRBV3-2
size: few

CDR3: CAISESLSPLHF
DNA: TGTGCCATCAGTGAGAGCCTCTCACCCCTCCACTTT
J: TRBJ1-6
D: .
V: TRBV10-3
size: .

CDR3: CASTGTGGNIQYF
DNA: TGTGCCAGCACGGGGACAGGGGGGAACATTCAGTACTTC
J: TRBJ2-4
D: TRBD1
V: TRBV6-5
size: .

CDR3: CASSPTTEAFF
DNA: TGTGCCAGCAGCCCTACCACTGAAGCTTTCTTT
J: TRBJ1-1
D: .
V: TRBV11-2
size: .

CDR3: CASSYSGQGETNYGYTF
DNA: TGTGCCAGCAGTTACTCAGGACAGGGCGAAACTAACTATGGCTACACCTTC
J: TRBJ1-2
D: TRBD1
V: TRBV6-2/TRBV6-3
size: .

CDR3: CASGLGQNNNEQFF
DNA: TGTGCTAGTGGTTTGGGACAGAACAACAATGAGCAGTTCTTC
J: TRBJ2-1
D: .
V: TRBV12-5
size: .

CDR3: CASSVADGIYGYTF
DNA: TGTGCCAGCAGCGTAGCAGACGGGATATATGGCTACACCTTC
J: TRBJ1-2
D: .
V: TRBV9
size: .

CDR3: CSAEGGEVREAFF
DNA: TGCAGCGCCGAGGGGGGGGAGGTTCGTGAAGCTTTCTTT
J: TRBJ1-1
D: .
V: TRBV29-1
size: .

CDR3: CASSPTSGTLYNEQFF
DNA: TGTGCCAGCAGCCCTACCTCCGGGACTCTATACAATGAGCAGTTCTTC
J: TRBJ2-1
D: .
V: TRBV5-5
size: .

CDR3: CASSGGGAYGYTF
DNA: TGTGCCAGCAGTGGAGGGGGCGCCTATGGCTACACCTTC
J: TRBJ1-2
D: TRBD1
V: TRBV2
size: .

CDR3: CASSLSQGPGELFF
DNA: TGTGCCAGCAGCTTATCCCAGGGCCCCGGGGAGCTGTTTTTT
J: TRBJ2-2
D: .
V: TRBV5-6
size: .

CDR3: CASSLPQGSNQPQHF
DNA: TGTGCCAGCAGCTTACCACAGGGAAGCAATCAGCCCCAGCATTTT
J: TRBJ1-5
D: .
V: TRBV7-9
size: .

CDR3: CASSFYRGRSYEQYF
DNA: TGTGCCAGCAGCTTTTACAGGGGGCGGTCCTACGAGCAGTACTTC
J: TRBJ2-7
D: TRBD1
V: TRBV7-8
size: .

CDR3: CATSDSLLETGELFF
DNA: TGTGCCACCAGTGATTCCCTCTTGGAGACCGGGGAGCTGTTTTTT
J: TRBJ2-2
D: .
V: TRBV24-1
size: .

CDR3: CATSSGRTGARKQYF
DNA: TGTGCCACCAGCAGTGGCCGGACAGGAGCTCGAAAGCAGTACTTC
J: TRBJ2-7
D: TRBD1
V: TRBV15
size: .

CDR3: CASSLGQTLYEQYF
DNA: TGTGCCAGCAGCCTGGGACAGACCCTCTACGAGCAGTACTTC
J: TRBJ2-7
D: TRBD1
V: TRBV7-8
size: .

CDR3: CASSLAAAHNSPLHF
DNA: TGTGCCAGCAGCTTAGCAGCAGCGCATAATTCACCCCTCCACTTT
J: TRBJ1-6
D: .
V: TRBV7-9
size: .

CDR3: CASSLWELAGGPGTDTQYF
DNA: TGTGCCAGCAGCTTATGGGAGCTAGCGGGGGGGCCGGGCACAGATACGCAGTATTTT
J: TRBJ2-3
D: TRBD2
V: TRBV11-2
size: once

CDR3: CASSPNLAGRGTGELFF
DNA: TGCGCCAGCAGCCCTAATTTAGCGGGGCGGGGAACCGGGGAGCTGTTTTTT
J: TRBJ2-2
D: TRBD2
V: TRBV5-1
size: .

CDR3: CASSVAGGIPNEQFF
DNA: TGTGCCAGCAGTGTAGCGGGGGGGATCCCCAATGAGCAGTTCTTC
J: TRBJ2-1
D: TRBD2
V: TRBV6-1
size: .

CDR3: CATSRTREDTEAFF
DNA: TGTGCCACCAGTCGAACTCGTGAAGACACTGAAGCTTTCTTT
J: TRBJ1-1
D: .
V: TRBV24-1
size: .

CDR3: CASSEGVLAKNIQYF
DNA: TGTGCCAGCAGCGAGGGGGTTTTAGCCAAAAACATTCAGTACTTC
J: TRBJ2-4
D: .
V: TRBV6-5
size: .

CDR3: CASSYSLAGGGEQYF
DNA: TGTGCCAGCAGTTACTCACTAGCGGGGGGTGGCGAGCAGTACTTC
J: TRBJ2-7
D: TRBD2
V: TRBV6-6
size: once

CDR3: CASTSHFGVNTEAFF
DNA: TGTGCCAGTACCTCCCACTTCGGGGTGAACACTGAAGCTTTCTTT
J: TRBJ1-1
D: .
V: TRBV19
size: .

CDR3: CASKTQYF
DNA: TGCGCCTCCAAGACCCAGTACTTC
J: TRBJ2-5
D: .
V: TRBV5-1
size: .

CDR3: CASSYPLGAGGTLKETQYF
DNA: TGTGCCAGCAGCTACCCTCTCGGGGCGGGGGGAACCCTAAAAGAGACCCAGTACTTC
J: TRBJ2-5
D: TRBD2
V: TRBV5-6
size: .

CDR3: CASSRDSLYTF
DNA: TGTGCCAGCAGCCGGGACTCTCTCTACACCTTC
J: TRBJ1-2
D: .
V: TRBV2
size: .